The 17 T cell receptor beta chains below come from one sample, sequenced in a study of blood T cell repertoires in COVID-19. Clones were read by immunoSEQ multiplex PCR, and TCRdb kept only the in-frame ones, dropping some. The sample has around 290,000 clones; roughly 87% are singletons. Sequencing was carried out using PBMCs or T cells enriched from blood (not recorded which). The receptors come from a woman in her thirties who had recovered from COVID-19.

This clone was recorded only once. The chain joins TRBV28 to TRBJ2-2, with 7 bases lining up with TRBD2. Germline V CDR1 and CDR2: MDHEN, SYDVKM. After removal of 2 bases from V and 1 base from J, the junction contained 4 bases not matched to a gene. The CDR3 is 16 amino acids. The CDR3 DNA reads TGTGCCAGCAGTTTAACGGGGGGTAAGAACACCGGGGAGCTGTTTTTT. Its translation: CASSLTGGKNTGELFF.

This clone was detected a few times. The J gene is TRBJ1-2, the V gene TRBV5-6; D is perhaps TRBD1 (6 bases). This CDR3 region has 14 residues. Trimming left V 1 base short and J 2 bases short, with 9 bases between. The germline V gene has CDR1 SGHDT and CDR2 YYEEEE. The CDR3 DNA follows: TGTGCCAGCAGCTTGCAGGGGAACAACTATGGCTACACCTTC. As protein: CASSLQGNNYGYTF.

The V gene is TRBV6-5, the J gene TRBJ2-7; D unresolved. This CDR3 contains 13 residues. The V end lost 5 bases, the J end lost 6 bases, and 14 bases lay between the germline ends. The germline CDR1 and CDR2 sequences are MNHEY and SVGAGI. As DNA, the CDR3 is TGTGCCAGCAGTCCCTTAACTAATAGCGAGCAGTACTTC. Translated, it gives CASSPLTNSEQYF.

The chain recombines TRBV3-1 (or the pseudogene TRBV3-2) with TRBJ2-2; 13 nucleotides match TRBD2. From germline, CDR1 is LGHDT and CDR2 YNNKEL (reference sequence). After removal of 2 bases from V and 7 bases from J, the junction contained 10 bases not matched to a gene. This CDR3 contains 18 residues. The CDR3 loop reads CASSQLLAGGPWGGELFF. CDR3 coding DNA: TGTGCCAGCAGCCAACTACTAGCGGGAGGGCCTTGGGGCGGGGAGCTGTTTTTT.

This clone was detected once. J is TRBJ2-3 and V is TRBV5-1, with TRBD1 identical over 11 bases. The ends lost 4 bases at V and 6 bases at J; junction bases unmatched: 7. The CDR3 is 15 residues long. Germline V gene lookup returns CDR1 SGHRS and CDR2 YFSETQ. The CDR3 DNA is TGCGCCAGCAGCCTTCGGACAGGGGGCGATGATACGCAGTATTTT. The encoded protein is CASSLRTGGDDTQYF.

V is TRBV28 and J is TRBJ2-5, with 10 bases matching TRBD2. In germline, CDR1 is MDHEN, CDR2 SYDVKM. V dropped 3 bases and J dropped 5; count of bases not matched to a gene: 3. The length of the CDR3 is 14 residues. The CDR3 DNA is TGTGCCAGCAGTTTTCGAGCGGGGGGGGAGACCCAGTACTTC. Translating gives CASSFRAGGETQYF.

The chain links TRBV28 to TRBJ1-4, with 8 bases that match TRBD1. CDR3 length: 15 residues. CDR1 is MDHEN, CDR2 SYDVKM, per germline. The junction had 6 bases not matched to a gene; V was cut back by 4 bases and J by 5 bases. Here the CDR3 DNA reads TGTGCCAGCAGTTCCAGGGGGCACGGGAATGAAAAACTGTTTTTT. Translating gives CASSSRGHGNEKLFF. Complete variable domain (other parts from reference TRBV28 and TRBJ1-4): DVKVTQSSRYLVKRTGEKVFLECVQDMDHENMFWYRQDPGLGLRLIYFSYDVKMKEKGDIPEGYSVSREKKERFSLILESASTNQTSMYLCASSSRGHGNEKLFFGSGTQLSVL.

The gene calls are TRBV18 and TRBJ1-1; no definite D call. With 4 bases removed from V and 0 bases from J, the gap between germline ends came to 6 bases. The germline V gene has CDR1 KGHSH and CDR2 LQKENI. This CDR3 has 13 amino acids. CDR3 sequence: CASSQAVNTEAFF. CDR3 nucleotides: TGTGCCAGCTCACAAGCCGTGAACACTGAAGCTTTCTTT.

The CDR3 DNA follows: TGCAGTGCTAGTCAAGTAGTGCAAGAGACCCAGTACTTC. Residues: CSASQVVQETQYF. The chain joins TRBV20-1 to TRBJ2-5, with D unresolved. In germline, CDR1 is DFQATT, CDR2 SNEGSKA (reference sequence). Trimming shortened V by 3 bases and J by 2 bases, and 10 bases separated the two germline ends. The CDR3 has 13 amino acids.

The chain uses TRBV28 and TRBJ2-7; unclear D gene. CDR3 length equals 15 residues. Per the germline V gene, CDR1 is MDHEN and CDR2 is SYDVKM. Trimming cost V 7 bases and J 3 bases, with 19 bases left between them. The DNA for the CDR3 is TGTGCCAGCATCACTGCGCAAGTCGATAGCTACGAGCAGTACTTC. Translated, it gives CASITAQVDSYEQYF.

The gene calls are TRBV18 and TRBJ1-1; D is ambiguous. Germline V gene sequence: CDR1 KGHSH, CDR2 LQKENI. V was cut by 2 bases and J by 0 bases, with 16 bases left in between. This CDR3 comprises 17 residues. The CDR3 region has the DNA TGTGCCAGCTCACCAGTAGCTTTAGGTGATATGAACACTGAAGCTTTCTTT. Its protein product is CASSPVALGDMNTEAFF.

This chain joins TRBV9 and TRBJ1-1, with a tentative D call TRBD1 (5 bases). V was trimmed by 0 bases and J by 6 bases, leaving 9 bases between them. This CDR3 is built from 13 residues. Germline V gene lookup returns CDR1 SGDLS and CDR2 YYNGEE. The CDR3 DNA follows: TGTGCCAGCAGCGTAGAAAGGGGCGCTGAAGCTTTCTTT. It is translated as CASSVERGAEAFF.

The chain recombines TRBV28 with TRBJ1-3, with 7 bases lining up with TRBD1. The CDR3 totals 15 residues. J lost 4 bases, V lost 6 bases, and 9 bases had no gene match. Germline V gives CDR1 MDHEN, CDR2 SYDVKM. For the CDR3, the DNA is TGTGCCAGCAGAGATACAGGGGCCACCGGAAACACCATATATTTT. It translates to CASRDTGATGNTIYF.

The rearrangement joins TRBV18 to TRBJ2-1; TRBD2 might be the D (6 bases). The V gene's germline CDR1 is KGHSH and CDR2 LQKENI. The CDR3 has 15 residues. V lost 3 bases, J lost 0 bases, and 9 bases lay in between. CDR3 residues: CASSPGGSSYNEQFF. In DNA, the CDR3 is TGTGCCAGCTCACCGGGAGGTAGCTCCTACAATGAGCAGTTCTTC.

The chain recombines TRBV3-1 (or the pseudogene TRBV3-2) with TRBJ1-4; D is possibly TRBD1 (6 bases). The V end was cut by 8 bases, the J end by 8 bases, with 24 bases between. CDR1 and CDR2 (germline): LGHDT, YNNKEL (reference sequence). The CDR3 length is 16 residues. Here the CDR3 reads CASQAQHRAEEEKLFF. In DNA, the CDR3 is TGTGCCAGCCAAGCCCAGCACAGGGCCGAGGAGGAAAAACTGTTTTTT.

This chain connects TRBV27 to TRBJ1-3, with D hard to call. The germline V gene has CDR1 MNHEY and CDR2 SMNVEV (reference sequence). This CDR3 spans 14 amino acids. Between the trimmed V and J ends, which lost 3 bases and 0 bases, there was a span of 6 bases. CDR3 nucleotides: TGTGCCAGCAGTTTTAGTTTCTCTGGAAACACCATATATTTT. Translated, it gives CASSFSFSGNTIYF.

The chain recombines TRBV24-1 with TRBJ2-5, with 9 bases lining up with TRBD1. Germline loops: CDR1 KGHDR, CDR2 SFDVKD. The CDR3 contains 16 residues. The V segment lost 4 bases and the J segment 5 bases; nucleotides outside the gene matches: 10. CDR3 DNA: TGTGCCACCAGTGACCCAGACAGGGGGGGTGGGGAGACCCAGTACTTC. Translating it yields CATSDPDRGGGETQYF.